The following is a T cell receptor beta chain sequence with its context. The data belong to a study of T cell changes during pregnancy in multiple sclerosis. Sequencing was performed with immunoSEQ multiplex PCR; in TCRdb, only in-frame clones are kept and a portion is missing. The table has tens of thousands of clones, about 94% seen once. The CDR3 extends over 16 amino acids. V dropped 1 base and J dropped 0; count of bases not matched to a gene: 3. From germline, CDR1 is LGHNT and CDR2 FRNRAP. This TCR derives from a female donor in good health, enrolled as a control in a pregnancy study. The source was peripheral blood, collected in the second trimester of pregnancy. This chain uses TRBV12-5 with TRBJ2-3; 8 nucleotides match TRBD1. CDR3 sequence (DNA): TGTGCTAGTGGTTTGGAGACAGGGGCTAGCACAGATACGCAGTATTTT. Its protein product is CASGLETGASTDTQYF.